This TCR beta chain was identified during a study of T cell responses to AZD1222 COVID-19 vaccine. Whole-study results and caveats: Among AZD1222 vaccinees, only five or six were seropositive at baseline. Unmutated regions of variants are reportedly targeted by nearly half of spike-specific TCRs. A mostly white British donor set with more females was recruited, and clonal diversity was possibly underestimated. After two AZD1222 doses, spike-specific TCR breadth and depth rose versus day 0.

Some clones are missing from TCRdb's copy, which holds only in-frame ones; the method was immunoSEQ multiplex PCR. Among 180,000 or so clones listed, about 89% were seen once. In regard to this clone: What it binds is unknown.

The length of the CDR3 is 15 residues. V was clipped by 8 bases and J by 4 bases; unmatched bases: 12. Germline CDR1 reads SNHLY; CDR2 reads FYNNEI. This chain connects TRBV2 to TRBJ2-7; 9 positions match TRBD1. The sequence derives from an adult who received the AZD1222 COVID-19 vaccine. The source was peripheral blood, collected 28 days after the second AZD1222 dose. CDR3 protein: CASRTPGQGRYEQYF. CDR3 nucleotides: TGTGCCAGCCGCACGCCGGGACAGGGTCGGTACGAGCAGTACTTC. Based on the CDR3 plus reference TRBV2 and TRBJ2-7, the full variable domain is EPEVTQTPSHQVTQMGQEVILRCVPISNHLYFYWYRQILGQKVEFLVSFYNNEISEKSEIFDDQFSVERPDGSNFTLKIRSTKLEDSAMYFCASRTPGQGRYEQYFGPGTRLTVT.